These T cell receptor beta chains were read from a single sample in a study of Ad26.COV2.S vaccination and SARS-CoV-2 variants. Generated by immunoSEQ multiplex PCR, the TCRdb table keeps only in-frame clones and is missing some. The sample has about 440,000 clones, roughly 87% seen once. The source was peripheral blood, collected in a trial of Ad26.COV2.S vaccine versus placebo. The source is a person aged 18-65 years who received the Ad26.COV2.S COVID-19 vaccine or a placebo. CDR3s include the opening cysteine and the closing phenylalanine or tryptophan. D genes are given only for firm matches. Clone size appears in some rows only: once, few, many, or a class for an expanded clone.

D	V	size	J	DNA	CDR3
TRBD2	TRBV28	.	TRBJ2-1	TGTGCCAGCAGTCCCAGGCTAGCGGGAGTAGTTGAGCAGTTCTTC	CASSPRLAGVVEQFF
.	TRBV28	.	TRBJ1-2	TGTGCCAGCAGTTTTAAGGGCAGAAACTATGGCTACACCTTC	CASSFKGRNYGYTF
TRBD2	TRBV28	.	TRBJ2-2	TGTGCCAGCTTGGCGGGAGGCCCATCGAACACCGGGGAGCTGTTTTTT	CASLAGGPSNTGELFF
TRBD2	TRBV6-6	.	TRBJ2-3	TGTGCCGTCCCGGGGAGGGAAGGGACAGATACGCAGTATTTT	CAVPGREGTDTQYF
TRBD2	TRBV27	.	TRBJ2-1	TGTGCCAGCAGTTCGAGTAGCGGGAGAGATGAGCAGTTCTTC	CASSSSSGRDEQFF
TRBD1	TRBV5-1	.	TRBJ2-1	TGCGCCAGCAGCCGTGGAGCCGGGACAGGCTATTACAATGAGCAGTTCTTC	CASSRGAGTGYYNEQFF
TRBD1	TRBV7-3	.	TRBJ1-2	TGTGCCAGCAGTCCCGACAGGGATTACGGCTACACCTTC	CASSPDRDYGYTF
TRBD1	TRBV24-1	.	TRBJ2-5	TGTGCCACCAGTGCCTCAGGGGGCGCGGAGACCCAGTACTTC	CATSASGGAETQYF
.	TRBV5-4	few	TRBJ2-7	TGTGCCAGCAGACGGAGGGACAGCTACGAGCAGTACTTC	CASRRRDSYEQYF
.	TRBV9	once	TRBJ1-2	TGTGCCAGCAGCGTAGGGGCAGATGAGGCCTATGGCTACACCTTC	CASSVGADEAYGYTF
.	TRBV7-2	.	TRBJ1-5	TGTGCCAGCAGTTCAGGGGCCAATCAGCCCCAGCATTTT	CASSSGANQPQHF
.	TRBV5-1	once	TRBJ2-5	TGCGCCAGCAGCCGGGGTCAAGAGACCCAGTACTTC	CASSRGQETQYF
TRBD1	TRBV19	.	TRBJ1-1	TGTGCCAGTCCTACCAGGACAGGGTATGCTTTCTTT	CASPTRTGYAFF
TRBD1	TRBV5-1	.	TRBJ2-7	TGCGCCAGCATACGGACAGGGACCTACGAGCAGTACTTC	CASIRTGTYEQYF
.	TRBV9	.	TRBJ1-6	TGTGCCAGCAGCACAAATAGTGGTTCACCCCTCCACTTT	CASSTNSGSPLHF
TRBD1	TRBV29-1	once	TRBJ1-2	TGCAGCCTCCGGGACAGGGGAGGCTACACCTTC	CSLRDRGGYTF
.	TRBV20-1	.	TRBJ1-5	TGCAGTGCTAGTGGGCGGGAGAGCAATCAGCCCCAGCATTTT	CSASGRESNQPQHF
.	TRBV28	.	TRBJ2-5	TGTGCCAGCAGTTTAGAGGGGCCCGGACAAATCGGGCCGTATGTAGAGACCCAGTACTTC	CASSLEGPGQIGPYVETQYF
.	TRBV10-3	.	TRBJ2-5	TGTGCCATCAGTGAGCGCGATACAGACCAAGAGACCCAGTACTTC	CAISERDTDQETQYF
.	TRBV18	once	TRBJ2-7	TGTGCCAGCTCACCACGCCAGGGTGGTTCCTACGAGCAGTACTTC	CASSPRQGGSYEQYF
.	TRBV28	once	TRBJ1-1	TGTGCCAGCAGCGGACAGCCAAACACTGAAGCTTTCTTT	CASSGQPNTEAFF
TRBD2	TRBV7-9	.	TRBJ2-1	TGTGCCAGCAGCTTAAAGCGGGAGTTTTACAATGAGCAGTTCTTC	CASSLKREFYNEQFF
.	TRBV24-1	.	TRBJ1-1	TGTGCCACCAGTGGTGGGGAGTTGGGCACTGAAGCTTTCTTT	CATSGGELGTEAFF
.	TRBV30	.	TRBJ1-1	TGTGCCTGGAGGCAATACACTGAAGCTTTCTTT	CAWRQYTEAFF
.	TRBV5-1	.	TRBJ2-5	TGCGCCAGCAGCTTGGAGGGGGGGACTGAACAAGAGACCCAGTACTTC	CASSLEGGTEQETQYF
TRBD2	TRBV6-1	.	TRBJ2-3	TGTGCCAGCAGTGACGGGCGGGAGACCACAGATACGCAGTATTTT	CASSDGRETTDTQYF
TRBD2	TRBV2	.	TRBJ2-1	TGTGCCAGCAGTGGTGGTACTAGCGGGAGAGGCGAGCAGTTCTTC	CASSGGTSGRGEQFF
.	TRBV7-2	.	TRBJ2-1	TGTGCCAGCAGCCAGACTAAGAGACCTCCCTACAATGAGCAGTTCTTC	CASSQTKRPPYNEQFF
.	TRBV7-3	few	TRBJ2-7	TGTGCCAGCAGCTCCGGGACGGTTCCCTACGAGCAGTACTTC	CASSSGTVPYEQYF
TRBD2	TRBV3-1/TRBV3-2	.	TRBJ2-5	TGTGCCAGCACCTCGGGCCGAGCGGGGAGGGAGACCCAGTACTTC	CASTSGRAGRETQYF
TRBD2	TRBV28	.	TRBJ2-7	TGTGCCAGCAGCGGACTAGCGGCGGAGCAGTACTTC	CASSGLAAEQYF
.	TRBV7-2	.	TRBJ2-5	TGTGCCAGCAGCTTAGCCCAGGGGGGAATAGAGACCCAGTACTTC	CASSLAQGGIETQYF
.	TRBV2	.	TRBJ1-5	TGTGCCAGCAGTGCCGATCAGAACAGCAATCAGCCCCAGCATTTT	CASSADQNSNQPQHF
TRBD1	TRBV24-1	.	TRBJ2-3	TGTGCCACCAGTGATCTCGACAGGGGAACAGATACGCAGTATTTT	CATSDLDRGTDTQYF
.	TRBV19	.	TRBJ2-1	TGTGCCAGTAGTATCGGGGGACAGAGAAATGAGCAGTTCTTC	CASSIGGQRNEQFF
.	TRBV30	.	TRBJ1-5	TGTGCCTGGAGTGTACGAGGACCCAATCAGCCCCAGCATTTT	CAWSVRGPNQPQHF
.	TRBV9	.	TRBJ1-4	TGTGCCAGCAGCCTCCCGGCGGGGGGTGCTAATGAAAAACTGTTTTTT	CASSLPAGGANEKLFF
TRBD1	TRBV6-4	.	TRBJ1-1	TGTGCCAGCAGCGATTCGGCCAAAAGACAGGGAGCAGCCTTTGACACTGAAGCTTTCTTT	CASSDSAKRQGAAFDTEAFF
.	TRBV24-1	.	TRBJ2-5	TGTGCCACCAGTGATAGTGGGCGGGCCGGCGGGGAGACCCAGTACTTC	CATSDSGRAGGETQYF
.	TRBV12-3/TRBV12-4	.	TRBJ1-2	TGTGCCAGCAGGAAGGGGGGCGCCTATGGCTACACCTTC	CASRKGGAYGYTF
.	TRBV9	few	TRBJ2-5	TGTGCCAGCAGCGTTACCGGGACTGGAGAGACCCAGTACTTC	CASSVTGTGETQYF
.	TRBV19	.	TRBJ2-2	TGTGCCAGTAGTCTTTGGGACGAACGACGCTCCGGGGAGCTGTTTTTT	CASSLWDERRSGELFF
.	TRBV9	once	TRBJ1-3	TGTGCCAGCACTCAAGATTTAGCTGGAGGAAACACCATATATTTT	CASTQDLAGGNTIYF
.	TRBV28	.	TRBJ1-2	TGTGCCAGCAGTTTAGGCCTGGGGGGGCAGGCCATCTATGGCTACACCTTC	CASSLGLGGQAIYGYTF
.	TRBV3-1/TRBV3-2	.	TRBJ1-2	TGTGCCAGCAGCCAAGATCGAGAGGGACTGGCCTATGGCTACACCTTC	CASSQDREGLAYGYTF
TRBD1	TRBV3-1/TRBV3-2	.	TRBJ2-7	TGTGCCAGCAGCCGCGCCGGGACAGGGGTGGGGGAGCAGTACTTC	CASSRAGTGVGEQYF
.	TRBV18	.	TRBJ1-2	TGTGCCAGCTCACCGGAAAAGAATGGCTACACCTTC	CASSPEKNGYTF
.	TRBV4-2	.	TRBJ2-7	TGTGCCAGCAGCCAAGACGGGGTAGAGTATGAGCAGTACTTC	CASSQDGVEYEQYF
.	TRBV15	.	TRBJ2-7	TGTGCCACCAGCAGAGATAGGCCAGCTGTTGTCTCCCCGTACTCCTACGAGCAGTACTTC	CATSRDRPAVVSPYSYEQYF
.	TRBV21-1	.	TRBJ2-7	TGTGCCAGCAGCAAAACCCCCGAGCTAGCGGGAGGGAGCTCCTACGAGCAGTACTTC	CASSKTPELAGGSSYEQYF
TRBD1	TRBV29-1	.	TRBJ2-7	TGCGGACCAAAGGACAGGGAGGTAGGGGAGCAGTACTTC	CGPKDREVGEQYF
.	TRBV3-1/TRBV3-2	few	TRBJ1-2	TGTGCCAGCAGCCAAGGTGGGGGGCGCGGCTATGGCTACACCTTC	CASSQGGGRGYGYTF
.	TRBV19	.	TRBJ2-5	TGTGCCAGTAGTATGAGGGGTATGGAGACCCAGTACTTC	CASSMRGMETQYF